This T cell receptor beta chain appears in the sequencing data of a study of CD8 T cells in ankylosing spondylitis. Findings of the study overall: Earlier authors reported some of these motif variants in reactive arthritis synovial fluid and blood. A TCR beta motif of 7 to 9 highly homologous variants seemed to mark ankylosing spondylitis blood. The study looked at matched synovial fluid samples from ankylosing spondylitis patients. Disease-linked clones were reported to be significantly enriched there.

This clonotype was recorded many times. Its antigen is currently unknown. Making use of molecular barcodes, quantitative 5'-RACE generated TCR beta libraries. MiXCR, run by TCRdb on the 5' RACE reads, gives a single entry per CDR3 protein. Here the sample spans 250,000 or so distinct CDR3 sequences, 24% being singletons. V dropped 1 base and J dropped 6 bases, with 10 bases sitting between them. Germline V lookup: CDR1 LNHNV, CDR2 YYDKDF (reference sequence). This CDR3 is 14 amino acids long. The chain employs TRBV15 and TRBJ2-1, with D uncertain. Input material: blood, either unsorted or a sorted T cell fraction (not recorded which). This sequence originates from a male donor with ankylosing spondylitis or in good health (not recorded which). As DNA, the CDR3 is TGTGCCACCAGCAGAGGCCTACTTGGCAATGAGCAGTTCTTC. This codes for CATSRGLLGNEQFF.